The 5 T cell receptor beta chains in this list originate from one sample, sequenced in a study (dated by TCRdb to 2014 to 2015). Receptor amplification or capture employed 5' RACE. For sequencing, an Illumina MiSeq was employed. Starting from the raw public reads, TCRdb applied fastp trimming at Q25, assembled clones with MiXCR and retained in-frame beta chains. Identical CDR3 protein sequences are pooled into one entry, listed with their most common genes and DNA. The sample records approximately 23,000 distinct CDR3 sequences, roughly 29% of which are singletons. 2.2% of the sample is in the top ten clones. The sequencing input was tumor-infiltrating naive CD4+ T cells sorted from the breast tumor. According to the study, the label for this sample's cell subset or site signals: naive CD4+ T cells, CD4+CD45RA+CD25-. The receptors were sampled from a female donor with breast cancer.

The chain is built from TRBV7-6 and TRBJ2-7, with 13 bases that match TRBD2. CDR3 length: 15 amino acids. V lost 4 bases, J lost 7 bases, and 7 bases stayed unmatched. The germline V gene encodes CDR1 SGHVS and CDR2 FNYEAQ. CDR3 protein: CASSSTSGRAGEQYF. Here the CDR3 DNA reads TGTGCCAGCAGCTCAACTAGCGGGAGGGCCGGAGAGCAGTACTTC.

A note on this clonotype: Germline and junction disagree at one end, which may indicate a read error. The rearrangement uses TRBV20-1 and TRBJ2-1; D is unclear. The length of the CDR3 is 13 residues. Germline CDR1 is DFQATT and CDR2 is SNEGSKA (reference sequence). For the CDR3, the DNA is TGCAGTGCTAGAGATCATGTAAGGAATGAGCAGATCTTC. The encoded protein is CSARDHVRNEQIF.

This clonotype has a handful of counts. This chain links TRBV29-1 with TRBJ2-7; D uncertain. Trimming pared 2 bases from V and 2 bases from J, leaving 7 bases between. The CDR3 is 12 amino acids. Germline CDR1 SQVTM, CDR2 ANQGSEA. CDR3 coding DNA: TGCAGCGTTGAATTGCAGCCCTACGAGCAGTACTTC. Encoded protein: CSVELQPYEQYF.

About this clonotype itself: The germline gene is not matched at one end of the junction; a read error may be the cause. V is TRBV5-1 and J is TRBJ2-3; D gene unclear. CDR3 length: 14 amino acids. The germline V gene encodes CDR1 SGHRS and CDR2 YFSETQ. The CDR3 nucleotides are TGCGTCAGCAGCGATAGTTATTATGTTGATACGCAGTATTTT. Translated: CVSSDSYYVDTQYF.

There are many counts of this clonotype. The gene calls are TRBV20-1 and TRBJ2-1; D is possibly TRBD1 (6 bases). The CDR3 contains 11 residues. Germline values: CDR1 DFQATT, CDR2 SNEGSKA (reference sequence). V was pared by 5 bases and J by 7 bases, with 9 bases between. CDR3: CSAGGRNEQFF. The CDR3 DNA sequence: TGCAGTGCTGGGGGCCGGAATGAGCAGTTCTTC.